A selection of T cell receptor beta chains follows, all from one sample in a study of PD-L1 blockade in urothelial cancer. The assay was immunoSEQ multiplex PCR, and TCRdb's table has in-frame clones only and misses some. This sample has roughly 87,000 clones, with 87% found just once. The starting material was PBMCs, obtained around atezolizumab (anti-PD-L1) treatment. These TCRs come from a woman in her 70s with urothelial cancer. Both conserved end residues are part of each CDR3. A D gene is named only where the DNA matches it firmly. The size field is filled for only some rows; it gives once, few, many or a size class.

V gene,J gene,D gene,clone size,CDR3 protein,CDR3 DNA
TRBV9,TRBJ1-1,-,-,CASSVGGWTEAFF,TGTGCCAGCAGCGTAGGAGGTTGGACTGAAGCTTTCTTT
TRBV7-7,TRBJ2-5,-,-,CASSPQGKGFQETQYF,TGTGCCAGCAGCCCACAGGGAAAGGGTTTCCAAGAGACCCAGTACTTC
TRBV5-4,TRBJ2-3,TRBD2,-,CASSLLAGGSDTQYF,TGTGCCAGCAGCTTGCTGGCGGGAGGAAGTGATACGCAGTATTTT
TRBV15,TRBJ2-3,TRBD1,-,CATSTSPGTGGRRLQYF,TGTGCCACCAGCACGAGCCCCGGGACAGGGGGAAGGAGGTTGCAGTATTTT
TRBV2,TRBJ2-7,-,-,CASREGAGLGQYF,TGTGCCAGCAGGGAGGGGGCGGGCCTCGGGCAGTACTTC
TRBV29-1,TRBJ1-1,-,-,CSVEDPLRGTEAFF,TGCAGCGTTGAAGACCCCCTGCGGGGCACTGAAGCTTTCTTT
TRBV5-6,TRBJ1-2,-,once,CASSLITGKAIGYTF,TGTGCCAGCAGCTTGATTACAGGAAAGGCAATAGGCTACACCTTC
TRBV6-1,TRBJ1-2,-,-,CASSEAARQDGYGYTF,TGTGCCAGCAGTGAAGCGGCCCGGCAGGATGGCTATGGCTACACCTTC
TRBV19,TRBJ2-4,TRBD2,-,CASAGRSLAKNIQYF,TGTGCCAGTGCCGGGAGGTCCCTAGCCAAAAACATTCAGTACTTC
TRBV5-5,TRBJ1-2,-,-,CASSLRGGYGYTF,TGTGCCAGCAGCTTGCGGGGAGGATATGGCTACACCTTC
TRBV19,TRBJ2-3,-,many,CASSPTPGDTQYF,TGTGCCAGTAGTCCTACTCCCGGGGATACGCAGTATTTT
TRBV4-2,TRBJ2-7,-,-,CASSQVGGREQYF,TGTGCCAGCAGCCAAGTCGGAGGCCGCGAGCAGTACTTC
TRBV2,TRBJ1-2,-,-,CASSVGGVGGYTF,TGTGCCAGCAGTGTCGGAGGGGTTGGCGGCTACACCTTC
TRBV29-1,TRBJ2-1,TRBD1,-,CSVESPGQGWEQFF,TGCAGCGTTGAAAGCCCGGGACAGGGGTGGGAGCAGTTCTTC
TRBV28,TRBJ1-5,TRBD1,-,CASSLAAAGQGTKTQHF,TGTGCCAGCAGTTTAGCGGCTGCGGGACAGGGGACAAAGACCCAGCATTTT
TRBV9,TRBJ1-2,TRBD1,-,CASSPQPNGQVLRGYTF,TGTGCCAGCAGCCCCCAACCGAACGGACAGGTTCTGCGTGGCTACACCTTC
TRBV5-1,TRBJ1-2,-,-,CASSLGQIRTNYGYTF,TGCGCCAGCAGCTTGGGGCAGATCCGTACTAACTATGGCTACACCTTC